Listed below are T cell receptor beta chains from one sample, sequenced in a study of cytomegalovirus exposure and HLA in healthy donors. Assay used: immunoSEQ multiplex PCR; TCRdb lists only in-frame clones, some missing. The table has tens of thousands of clones, more than 60% seen once. Sequences were obtained from PBMCs. These receptors all stem from a man aged 25 to 40 in good health and CMV-seronegative. Both conserved end residues are trimmed from each CDR3.

j_call v_call cdr3_aa
TRBJ2-7 TRBV10-3 AISAKGLGGRGEQY
TRBJ2-1 TRBV28 ASSLYWREVPDNEQF
TRBJ2-7 TRBV7-9 ASSTDPGGEQY
TRBJ2-5 TRBV7-2 ASSANAGSGTQY
TRBJ1-2 TRBV27 ASSLTTGPYGYT
NA TRBV7-2 ASSLGWVLSSYEQY
TRBJ1-5 TRBV5-6 ASSLGTVNQPQH
TRBJ2-1 TRBV9 ASSVSTGGLITYNEQF
TRBJ1-5 TRBV7-8 ASSMGGNQPQH
TRBJ2-7 TRBV2 ASSPPRDTTYEQY
TRBJ1-4 TRBV7-2 ASSLQFNEKLF
TRBJ1-6 TRBV4-1 ASSQAWTGYYNSPLH
TRBJ2-1 TRBV27 ASSLILAGAHEQF
TRBJ1-3 TRBV14 ASSQNRGYAGNTIY
TRBJ1-1 TRBV5-4 ASNQQAGEAF
TRBJ1-6 TRBV19 ASSAKYRGSSYNSPLH
TRBJ1-1 TRBV28 ASVTGGANTEAF
TRBJ1-1 TRBV6-5 ASSYLVNTEAF